One sample yielded the 12 T cell receptor beta chains listed below, sequenced in a study of blood T cells in healthy people across ages. For the second PCR, which ran for roughly 6 to 12 cycles, a sample-barcoded 5' primer and a J-beta primer mix were used. MiXCR, applied by TCRdb to the 5' RACE reads, yields one record per CDR3 protein. The table records 1,800,000 or so distinct CDR3 sequences, around 42% of them present only once. The sequenced sample was blood. These receptor sequences come from a human donor in good health.

The rearrangement links TRBV7-2 to TRBJ1-2, with D possibly TRBD1 on 5 matching bases. The germline gives CDR1 SGHTA, CDR2 FQGNSA. V shed 7 bases and J shed 3 bases, with 15 bases lying between them. The CDR3 has 14 residues. The CDR3 loop reads CASTLPGRDYGYTF. The CDR3 bases are TGTGCCAGCACCCTCCCGGGGCGCGACTATGGCTACACCTTC.

Only a few counts were recorded for this clonotype. The rearrangement links TRBV28 to TRBJ2-3; D is unclear. The CDR3 sequence is 13 residues long. Trimming stripped 7 bases from V and 6 bases from J, with 14 bases between. Germline values: CDR1 MDHEN, CDR2 SYDVKM. The CDR3 here is CASTNYPWDTQYF. In nucleotides, the CDR3 is TGTGCCAGCACCAATTACCCATGGGATACGCAGTATTTT.

The chain combines TRBV15 with TRBJ1-1; possibly TRBD1 for D (5 bases). Trimming took 1 base from V and 1 from J, leaving 10 bases between them. Germline CDR1 reads LNHNV; CDR2 reads YYDKDF (reference sequence). The CDR3 contains 15 residues. CDR3 residues: CATSRGSGGNTEAFF. The CDR3 region has the DNA TGTGCCACCAGCAGAGGCAGCGGGGGGAACACTGAAGCTTTCTTT.

This clonotype appeared a few times. The chain combines TRBV20-1 with TRBJ1-2; possible D gene TRBD1, 5 bases. The CDR3 has 12 amino acids. Trimming took off 3 bases at V and 6 bases at J, with 11 bases between the two ends. Germline loops: CDR1 DFQATT, CDR2 SNEGSKA (reference sequence). CDR3 in amino acids: CSASPGWNGYTF. CDR3 coding DNA: TGCAGTGCTAGTCCAGGGTGGAATGGCTACACCTTC.

This clonotype was observed a handful of times. The CDR3 spells CASSPFTLGNYGYTF. In DNA form, the CDR3 reads TGCGCCAGCAGCCCTTTTACCCTGGGTAACTATGGCTACACCTTC. V gene TRBV4-3 combines with J gene TRBJ1-2; D remains ambiguous. The CDR3 is made up of 15 amino acids. Germline-derived CDR1 and CDR2 are LGHNA and YSLEER. Trimming shortened V by 4 bases and J by 1 base, and 13 bases separated the two germline ends.

The chain has TRBV6-2 or TRBV6-3 and TRBJ1-5; no clear D. The CDR3 consists of 14 residues. Germline CDR1 and CDR2: MNHEY and SVGEGT. V lost 4 bases, J lost 6 bases, and 13 bases lay in between. CDR3 in DNA: TGTGCCAGCAGTTTTTTATTCGAGGGTCAGCCCCAGCATTTT. This translates into CASSFLFEGQPQHF.

The J gene is TRBJ2-5, the V gene TRBV18, with D tentatively TRBD1 or TRBD2 (7 bases each). The DNA matches TRBJ2-7 better at its end, which makes the J call doubtful. The CDR3 loop spans 15 amino acids. Germline V CDR1 and CDR2: KGHSH, LQKENI. The CDR3 coding sequence is TGTGCCAGCTCACCACCGGCAGGGGGGGACTACGAGCAGTACTTC. It codes for CASSPPAGGDYEQYF.

The chain links TRBV20-1 to TRBJ2-3, with 7 bases fitting TRBD1. Germline CDR1 and CDR2: DFQATT and SNEGSKA (reference sequence). The ends lost 6 bases at V and 2 bases at J; junction bases unmatched: 11. The CDR3 consists of 15 residues. CDR3 in amino acids: CSALDRVFSTDTQYF. CDR3 in DNA: TGCAGTGCGCTCGACAGGGTATTTTCCACAGATACGCAGTATTTT.

The sample holds a few counts of this clonotype. CDR3 sequence: CASSLIAGSNYGYTF. CDR3 coding DNA: TGTGCCAGCAGCTTAATTGCAGGGAGTAACTATGGCTACACCTTC. This chain links TRBV7-2 with TRBJ1-2; TRBD1 might be the D (5 bases). Trimming cost V 2 bases and J 1 base, with 11 bases left between them. CDR1 and CDR2 from the germline V gene are SGHTA and FQGNSA. The CDR3 extends over 15 amino acids.

This clonotype appeared a few times. This sequence joins TRBV7-2 and TRBJ2-5; 8 bases are shared with TRBD2. This CDR3 has 14 residues. J was trimmed by 3 bases and V by 4 bases; bases with no gene match: 4. Germline CDR1 SGHTA, CDR2 FQGNSA. The CDR3 reads CASSWAGGEETQYF. The DNA for the CDR3 is TGTGCCAGCAGCTGGGCGGGGGGCGAAGAGACCCAGTACTTC.

This clonotype has just a few counts. This chain connects TRBV4-3 to TRBJ2-7; D unresolved. CDR1 is LGHNA, CDR2 YSLEER, per germline. Trimming stripped 2 bases from V and 4 bases from J, with 12 bases between. The CDR3 runs 14 residues. Written as DNA, the CDR3 is TGCGCCAGCAGCCAAAACCCCGGTCCTTACGAGCAGTACTTC. Its translation is CASSQNPGPYEQYF.

This clonotype was seen only a few times. V gene TRBV29-1 combines with J gene TRBJ2-7; D remains ambiguous. Germline V gives CDR1 SQVTM, CDR2 ANQGSEA. The CDR3 sequence is 12 residues long. The germline V and J ends were trimmed by 6 bases and 2 bases, with 11 bases remaining between them. CDR3 sequence reads: CSVLQGPYEQYF. CDR3 DNA: TGCAGCGTACTCCAAGGGCCCTACGAGCAGTACTTC.